This TCR beta chain was observed in a study of T-cell memory formation after mild COVID-19. Overall study context: TCR clusters mostly belonged to single donors.

Study-wide results and limits: CD4+ contracting clones were found mainly in CM and EM, and CD8+ ones in EMRA. The study detected some responding clones in pre-infection memory, suggesting cross-reactive memory joined.

The CDR3 totals 16 residues. V was cut by 5 bases and J by 7 bases, with 21 bases left in between. The germline V gene encodes CDR1 SGHVS and CDR2 FQNEAQ. This clonotype has at least ten counts. Its antigen is as yet unknown. Each CDR3 protein gets one entry after TCRdb re-called the 5' RACE reads with MiXCR. Counted here are some 100,000 distinct CDR3 sequences, over 8.5% occurring once; the ten biggest clones make up roughly two fifths. Material for sequencing was PBMCs or a T cell subset sorted from them (not recorded which). This clonotype was obtained from a man younger than 35 who had mild COVID-19 (a few samples of this study predate the infection). Cell type and time point are not known. The chain uses TRBV7-8 and TRBJ2-1; D perhaps matches TRBD2 (6 bases). CDR3 sequence reads: CASSPHYSGTLNEQFF. CDR3 coding DNA: TGTGCCAGCAGCCCGCATTATTCCGGGACTTTAAATGAGCAGTTCTTC.